This TCR beta chain was recovered during a study of cytotoxic CD8 clonotypes in ibrutinib-treated CLL. Libraries were prepared by immunoSEQ multiplex PCR; TCRdb keeps only in-frame clonotypes and omits some of them. Of around 330,000 clones listed, over 55% were seen once; the top ten hold 5% to 6.5%. Germline values: CDR1 MNHEY, CDR2 SMNVEV (reference sequence). V was pared by 1 base and J by 6 bases, with 7 bases of the junction left unmatched. The CDR3 has 15 amino acids. The specimen was PBMCs, collected after 36 months of ibrutinib treatment. The TCR was taken from a human donor with chronic lymphocytic leukemia. The chain joins TRBV27 to TRBJ2-7, with 9 bases identical to TRBD2. CDR3 in DNA: TGTGCCAGCAGTTTATTTCGTAGCGGGAGTGTCGAGCAGTACTTC. It is translated as CASSLFRSGSVEQYF.